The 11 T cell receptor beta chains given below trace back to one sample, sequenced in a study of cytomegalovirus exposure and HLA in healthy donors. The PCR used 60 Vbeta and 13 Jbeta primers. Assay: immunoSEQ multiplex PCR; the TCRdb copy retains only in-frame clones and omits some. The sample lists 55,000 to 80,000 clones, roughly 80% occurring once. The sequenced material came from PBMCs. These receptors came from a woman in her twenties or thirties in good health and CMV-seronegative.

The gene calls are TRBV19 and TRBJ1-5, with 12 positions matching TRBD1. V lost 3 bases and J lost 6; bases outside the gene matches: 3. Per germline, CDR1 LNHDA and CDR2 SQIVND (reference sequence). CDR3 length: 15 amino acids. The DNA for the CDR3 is TGTGCCAGTAGTATGGGGACAGGGGGCCGTCAGCCCCAGCATTTT. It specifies CASSMGTGGRQPQHF.

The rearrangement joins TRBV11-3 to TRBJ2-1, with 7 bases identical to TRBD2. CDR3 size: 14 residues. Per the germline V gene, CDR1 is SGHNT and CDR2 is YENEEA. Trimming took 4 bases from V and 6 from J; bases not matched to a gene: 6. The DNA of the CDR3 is TGTGCCAGCAGCTCGTGGGGGGGAGGCAATGAGCAGTTCTTC. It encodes CASSSWGGGNEQFF.

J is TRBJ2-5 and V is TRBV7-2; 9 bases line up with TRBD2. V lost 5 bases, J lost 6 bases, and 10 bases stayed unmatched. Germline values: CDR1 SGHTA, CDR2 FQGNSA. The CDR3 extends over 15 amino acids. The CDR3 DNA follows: TGTGCCAGCAGCCCTGGCGGGGGGGCCCTGAAGACCCAGTACTTC. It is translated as CASSPGGGALKTQYF.

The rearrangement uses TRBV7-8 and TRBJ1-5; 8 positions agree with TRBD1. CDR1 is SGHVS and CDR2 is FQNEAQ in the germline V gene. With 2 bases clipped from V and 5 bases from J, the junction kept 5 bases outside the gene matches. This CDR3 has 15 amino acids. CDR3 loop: CASSLQGAGYQPQHF. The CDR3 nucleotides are TGTGCCAGCAGCTTACAGGGGGCGGGTTATCAGCCCCAGCATTTT.

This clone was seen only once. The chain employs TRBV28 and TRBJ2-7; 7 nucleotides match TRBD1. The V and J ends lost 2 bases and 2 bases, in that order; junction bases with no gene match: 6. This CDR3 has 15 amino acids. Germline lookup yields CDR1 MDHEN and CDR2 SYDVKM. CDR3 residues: CASSLPTGATYEQYF. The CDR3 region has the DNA TGTGCCAGCAGTTTACCTACAGGGGCTACCTACGAGCAGTACTTC.

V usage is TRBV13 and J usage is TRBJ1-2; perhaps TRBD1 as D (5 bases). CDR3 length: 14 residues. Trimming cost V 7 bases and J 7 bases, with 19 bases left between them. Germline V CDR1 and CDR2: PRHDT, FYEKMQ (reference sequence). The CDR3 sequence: CASTLGQGRSGYTF. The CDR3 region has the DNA TGTGCCAGCACCCTAGGGCAGGGTCGTTCTGGCTACACCTTC.

CDR3 nucleotide sequence: TGTGCCAGCAGCCTCTTTACAGGGCTCCATGGCTACACCTTC. Its translation: CASSLFTGLHGYTF. The genes are TRBV14 and TRBJ1-2, with D maybe TRBD1 (6 bases). The CDR3 has 14 residues. In germline, CDR1 is SGHDN, CDR2 FVKESK. Trimming took 4 bases from V and 6 from J, leaving 15 bases between them.

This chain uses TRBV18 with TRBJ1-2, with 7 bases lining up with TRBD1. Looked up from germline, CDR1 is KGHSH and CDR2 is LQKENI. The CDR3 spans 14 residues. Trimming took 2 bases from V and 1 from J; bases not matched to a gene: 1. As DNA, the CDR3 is TGTGCCAGCTCACCAACAGGGGATAACTATGGCTACACCTTC. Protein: CASSPTGDNYGYTF.

The chain's CDR3 is CSGNRAYNEQFF. DNA of the CDR3: TGCAGCGGTAACAGGGCATACAATGAGCAGTTCTTC. The rearrangement links TRBV29-1 to TRBJ2-1, with D possibly TRBD1 on 6 matching bases. V lost 7 bases and J lost 4, with 11 bases in between. CDR3 length: 12 amino acids. Germline CDR1 is SQVTM and CDR2 is ANQGSEA.

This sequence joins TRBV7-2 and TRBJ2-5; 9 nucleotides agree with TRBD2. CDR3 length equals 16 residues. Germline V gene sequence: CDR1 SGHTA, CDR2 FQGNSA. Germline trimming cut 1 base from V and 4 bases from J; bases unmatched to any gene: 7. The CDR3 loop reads CASSLESRGGRETQYF. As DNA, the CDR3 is TGTGCCAGCAGCTTAGAATCGCGGGGGGGCCGAGAGACCCAGTACTTC.

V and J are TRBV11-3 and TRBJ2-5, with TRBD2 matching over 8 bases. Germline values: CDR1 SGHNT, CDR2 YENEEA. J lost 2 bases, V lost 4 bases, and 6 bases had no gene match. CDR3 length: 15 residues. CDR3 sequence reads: CASSSRGGRQETQYF. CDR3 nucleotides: TGTGCCAGCAGCTCTCGGGGGGGCAGACAAGAGACCCAGTACTTC.